The rows below give T cell receptor beta chains drawn from one sample of a study of cytomegalovirus exposure and HLA in healthy donors. TCRdb keeps only in-frame clones here, not all; method: immunoSEQ multiplex PCR. The sample has 99,000 or so clones; about 80% are singletons. Sequenced material: PBMCs. Every receptor here comes from a male donor in good health and CMV-seropositive. Both conserved end residues are part of each CDR3. The order of the fields is clone size, J gene, D gene, V gene, CDR3 DNA, CDR3 protein. The D gene is left open where the match is weak. Some rows mark clone size as missing; the rest say once, few, many or name a class of expanded clone.

few | TRBJ1-1 | - | TRBV19 | TGTGCCAGTAGGCGGTCCGGGACACACCTAGAAGCTTTCTTT | CASRRSGTHLEAFF
- | TRBJ2-2 | TRBD1 | TRBV7-7 | TGTGCGACCGGGACAGGTACACCCGGGGAGCTGTTTTTT | CATGTGTPGELFF
many | TRBJ2-7 | TRBD1 | TRBV29-1 | TGCAGCGTTCTGGGGGCGGGACAGGGTAACGAGCAGTACTTC | CSVLGAGQGNEQYF
- | TRBJ2-1 | TRBD2 | TRBV7-7 | TGTGCTAGCAGCCCCGCCAAGCGGGGTTACAATGAGCAGTTCTTC | CASSPAKRGYNEQFF
few | TRBJ1-1 | - | TRBV27 | TGTGCCAGCAGTTACGGTTGGAACACTGAAGCTTTCTTT | CASSYGWNTEAFF
- | TRBJ2-7 | - | TRBV19 | TGTGCCAGTAGTAACCCCTCGCGGGGTGACTCCTACGAGCAGTACTTC | CASSNPSRGDSYEQYF
few | TRBJ1-4 | - | TRBV2 | TGTGCCAGCAGTGAAGCGCGGGATGCAAAACTGTTTTTT | CASSEARDAKLFF
- | TRBJ2-7 | TRBD2 | TRBV9 | TGTGCCAGCAGCGTACTGACTAGCGGGGGGGCGCAGTACTTC | CASSVLTSGGAQYF
- | TRBJ1-4 | - | TRBV19 | TGTGCCAGTAGAGAACGTAGAGAAAAACTGTTTTTT | CASRERREKLFF
- | TRBJ2-7 | - | TRBV6-1 | TGTGCCAGCACGCAGGGGAACACCTACGAGCAGTACTTC | CASTQGNTYEQYF
- | TRBJ2-7 | - | TRBV27 | TGTGCCAGCAGTTCAGGACACACCTACGAGCAGTACTTC | CASSSGHTYEQYF
- | TRBJ1-1 | - | TRBV30 | TGTGCCTGGAGCCATCTACAGGGCACTGAAGCTTTCTTT | CAWSHLQGTEAFF
- | TRBJ2-2 | TRBD2 | TRBV4-1 | TGCGCCAGCAGCCAAGCCCTTTTAGCGGGGCGCACCGGGGAGCTGTTTTTT | CASSQALLAGRTGELFF
- | TRBJ1-2 | - | TRBV9 | TGTGCCAGCAGCGACAGAGATGGCTACACCTTC | CASSDRDGYTF
- | TRBJ2-7 | - | TRBV7-9 | TGTGCCAGCAGCCCACTACAGGGATACTACGAGCAGTACTTC | CASSPLQGYYEQYF
- | TRBJ1-6 | TRBD1 | TRBV5-1 | TGCGCCAGCAGTCTCGGACAGGGGGGTAATTCACCCCTCCACTTT | CASSLGQGGNSPLHF
once | TRBJ2-5 | - | TRBV5-1 | TGCGCCAGCAGCTTGTCCTTGGAGGGAACAGCATCCATTCAAGAGACCCAGTACTTC | CASSLSLEGTASIQETQYF
- | TRBJ2-1 | - | TRBV15 | TGTGCCACCAGCAGCGGGGAGAGCTCCTACAATGAGCAGTTCTTC | CATSSGESSYNEQFF
- | TRBJ1-5 | TRBD1 | TRBV19 | TGTGCCAGTAGTATAAGGGCAGGGGGGAGCAATCAGCCCCAGCATTTT | CASSIRAGGSNQPQHF
- | TRBJ2-2 | - | TRBV5-1 | TGCGCCAGCAGCTTGGGCGGGACAGCGAACACCGGGGAGCTGTTTTTT | CASSLGGTANTGELFF
- | TRBJ2-2 | TRBD2 | TRBV19 | TGTGCCACCGACTCTAGCGGGGGGTCGATTGGGGAGCTGTTTTTT | CATDSSGGSIGELFF
- | TRBJ2-3 | TRBD2 | TRBV9 | TGTGCCAGCAGCGTAGTTCCGGGGGGTAGCACAGATACGCAGTATTTT | CASSVVPGGSTDTQYF
once | TRBJ1-1 | TRBD1 | TRBV6-1 | TGTGCCAGCAGTGAAAACAGGGGAACGAACACTGAAGCTTTCTTT | CASSENRGTNTEAFF
- | TRBJ1-3 | - | TRBV7-2 | TGTGCCAGCAGCTTAGTGTCCGGGTCAGGAAACACCATATATTTT | CASSLVSGSGNTIYF
few | TRBJ1-1 | - | TRBV5-1 | TGCGCCAGCAGCTTGGAGGGGGTTACTGAAGCTTTCTTT | CASSLEGVTEAFF
- | TRBJ1-4 | - | TRBV6-1 | TGTGCCAGCACCCCCTCAGGGGTGGTTGAAAAACTGTTTTTT | CASTPSGVVEKLFF
- | TRBJ2-7 | - | TRBV2 | TGTGCCAGCACTGAGAGCTCCTACGAGCAGTACTTC | CASTESSYEQYF
- | TRBJ2-7 | TRBD1 | TRBV5-5 | TGTGCCAGCAGCCCGGGACAGGGGGCCAGTCAGTACTTC | CASSPGQGASQYF
- | TRBJ1-5 | - | TRBV5-8 | TGTGCCAGCAGCTTTCTTAGCAATCAGCCCCAGCATTTT | CASSFLSNQPQHF
- | TRBJ2-1 | TRBD2 | TRBV9 | TGTGCCAGCAGCGTAGCGAGCGGGGGGGCTAATGAGCAGTTCTTC | CASSVASGGANEQFF
- | TRBJ1-1 | - | TRBV7-9 | TGTGCCAGCTTTTCCCCTCCGGGTTTCGAAGCTTTCTTT | CASFSPPGFEAFF
- | TRBJ2-3 | TRBD2 | TRBV5-1 | TGCGCCAGCAGCTTTTCCCCCGGGGGGGCCGTAGATACGCAGTATTTT | CASSFSPGGAVDTQYF
- | TRBJ1-6 | TRBD1 | TRBV2 | TGTGCCAGCAGTGAAGACAGGGGGCTTTCACCCCTCCACTTT | CASSEDRGLSPLHF
- | TRBJ2-1 | - | TRBV11-3 | TGTGCCAGCAGCTCTACTGGTACGGGTGAGCAGTTCTTC | CASSSTGTGEQFF
- | TRBJ2-2 | - | TRBV5-4 | TGTGCCAGCACCGGGGCCGGGGAGCTGTTTTTT | CASTGAGELFF
- | TRBJ2-1 | - | TRBV9 | TGTGCCAGCAGCGTAGACGAAGCTTACAATGAGCAGTTCTTC | CASSVDEAYNEQFF
- | TRBJ2-5 | TRBD1 | TRBV29-1 | TGCAGCGCCTGGGGGACAGGGGGCGGGGAGACCCAGTACTTC | CSAWGTGGGETQYF
- | TRBJ2-7 | TRBD2 | TRBV11-2 | TGTGCCAGCACCCTGGGAGGGCGGGGGGACGAGCAGTACTTC | CASTLGGRGDEQYF
- | TRBJ1-6 | - | TRBV5-1 | TGCGCCAGCAGCACCCGACAGGCCTCTGATTCACCCCTCCACTTT | CASSTRQASDSPLHF
- | TRBJ1-6 | - | TRBV7-2 | TGTGCCAGCAGCACCGACAGGTCCCATTCACCCCTCCACTTT | CASSTDRSHSPLHF
- | TRBJ1-1 | - | TRBV25-1 | TGTGCCAGCAGTAGACAGTTGAACACTGAAGCTTTCTTT | CASSRQLNTEAFF
- | TRBJ2-1 | TRBD1 | TRBV27 | TGTGCCAGCAGTTGGGACAGCGTCGGTGAGCAGTTCTTC | CASSWDSVGEQFF
few | TRBJ1-5 | - | TRBV30 | TGTGCCTGGGCAGGGAAGGCGCAGCCCCAGCATTTT | CAWAGKAQPQHF
- | TRBJ1-4 | - | TRBV4-3 | TGCGCCAGCAGCCAAGATCCCGGAGGGAGCCGGGTAAAACTGTTTTTT | CASSQDPGGSRVKLFF
few | TRBJ1-5 | TRBD1 | TRBV28 | TGTGCCAGCAGTTTAAAGGGCAGGGGGCCAGATCAGCCCCAGCATTTT | CASSLKGRGPDQPQHF
- | TRBJ1-6 | - | TRBV30 | TGTGCCTGGAGCGATACAGGGAATTCACCCCTCCACTTT | CAWSDTGNSPLHF
- | TRBJ1-1 | - | TRBV29-1 | TGCAGCGCCTATGGCAGGGTTGCCTCTGAAGCTTTCTTT | CSAYGRVASEAFF
- | TRBJ2-5 | TRBD2 | TRBV6-5 | TGTGCCAGCAGCCGCGGGGGGGCACAGGCGGAGACCCAGTACTTC | CASSRGGAQAETQYF
once | TRBJ1-1 | TRBD1 | TRBV6-6 | TGTGCCAGCAGTTACTCAGGGACAGGGTGGACTGAAGCTTTCTTT | CASSYSGTGWTEAFF
- | TRBJ1-2 | - | TRBV30 | TGTGCCTGGAGCTTAACGGGGGGGGGCTACACCTTC | CAWSLTGGGYTF
- | TRBJ2-1 | - | TRBV27 | TGTGCCAGCGGCAGTTCCTACAATGAGCAGTTCTTC | CASGSSYNEQFF
once | TRBJ1-4 | TRBD1 | TRBV15 | TGTGCCACCAGCCCGCGACAGGGAACTAATGAAAAACTGTTTTTT | CATSPRQGTNEKLFF
- | TRBJ2-6 | - | TRBV6-4 | TGTGCCAGCAGGAGCGACTCTGGGGCCAACGTCCTGACTTTC | CASRSDSGANVLTF